One and the same sample provided the 16 T cell receptor beta chains below, sequenced in a study of shared clonotypes between healthy human individuals. Assay used: immunoSEQ multiplex PCR; TCRdb lists only in-frame clones, some missing. The repertoire includes a few million clones, 90% to 97% of them detected once, and 0.1% to 0.15% sits in the top ten. The sample was naive CD4+ T cells sorted from blood. Subset denoted: CD45RA+ positively selected. The receptor set was obtained from a man between 18 and 29 years old in good health.

The J gene is TRBJ2-3, the V gene TRBV7-8; D gene unclear. The V and J ends lost 4 bases and 2 bases respectively, with 10 bases between them. CDR3 size: 14 residues. Germline-derived CDR1 and CDR2 are SGHVS and FQNEAQ. The CDR3: CASSSPGFTDTQYF. Here the CDR3 DNA reads TGTGCCAGCAGCTCCCCAGGCTTCACAGATACGCAGTATTTT.

The chain links TRBV10-1 to TRBJ2-1; 12 bases are shared with TRBD2. Germline CDR1 is WNHNN and CDR2 is SYGVQD (reference sequence). With 3 bases clipped from V and 5 bases from J, the junction kept 5 bases outside the gene matches. The CDR3 length is 16 residues. The DNA for the CDR3 is TGCGCCAGCAGTGAACGGGCTAGCGGGAGGGACAATGAGCAGTTCTTC. The encoded protein is CASSERASGRDNEQFF.

V and J are TRBV2 and TRBJ2-7, with D uncertain. The germline V gene encodes CDR1 SNHLY and CDR2 FYNNEI. The CDR3 length is 11 residues. The ends were cut back, 8 bases at V and 6 bases at J, with 11 bases in the middle. The CDR3 DNA sequence: TGTGCCAGCTTATCGCAGCTCGAGCAGTACTTC. This codes for CASLSQLEQYF.

V is TRBV10-3 and J is TRBJ1-6; possibly TRBD1 for D (5 bases). Germline CDR1 ENHRY, CDR2 SYGVKD. The CDR3 covers 15 residues. Trimming stripped 6 bases from V and 3 bases from J, with 12 bases between. The DNA of the CDR3 is TGTGCCATCAGCGTGGGGGGGAACTATAATTCACCCCTCCACTTT. Encoded protein: CAISVGGNYNSPLHF.

This chain uses TRBV6-5 with TRBJ1-4; D ambiguous. The CDR3 sequence is 15 residues long. Between the trimmed V and J ends, which lost 7 bases and 8 bases, there was a span of 20 bases. Germline assignment: CDR1 MNHEY and CDR2 SVGAGI. CDR3 sequence (DNA): TGTGCCAGCAAATTGGGAAAGGGTGTTGGGGAAAAACTGTTTTTT. This sequence encodes CASKLGKGVGEKLFF.

The chain combines TRBV28 with TRBJ2-3, with 10 bases identical to TRBD1. V lost 6 bases, J lost 1 base, and 7 bases stayed unmatched. This CDR3 has 16 residues. The germline gives CDR1 MDHEN, CDR2 SYDVKM. CDR3 nucleotides: TGTGCCAGCAGCTCAGCCGGGACAGGGGGCACAGATACGCAGTATTTT. This codes for CASSSAGTGGTDTQYF.

The rearrangement joins TRBV11-2 to TRBJ2-7, with D possibly being TRBD1 (5 bases). CDR3 length: 19 amino acids. CDR1 and CDR2 (germline): SGHAT, FQNNGV. With 5 bases removed from V and 0 bases from J, the gap between germline ends came to 26 bases. The CDR3 here is CASSATPSPGQGISYEQYF. The CDR3 DNA reads TGTGCCAGCAGCGCCACCCCCAGCCCAGGGCAGGGAATCTCCTACGAGCAGTACTTC.

The rearrangement joins TRBV11-2 to TRBJ1-2, with TRBD1 as a possible D gene (6 bases). V shed 8 bases and J shed 8 bases, with 24 bases lying between them. The CDR3 sequence is 15 residues long. Germline assignment: CDR1 SGHAT and CDR2 FQNNGV. The DNA of the CDR3 is TGTGCCAGCCGTAAGGGGGGCAGGGGAAGTTCGGGCTACACCTTC. This sequence encodes CASRKGGRGSSGYTF.

V usage is TRBV9 and J usage is TRBJ2-3; D is ambiguous. This CDR3 region has 12 residues. V was cut by 0 bases and J by 5 bases, with 4 bases left in between. From germline, CDR1 is SGDLS and CDR2 YYNGEE. The CDR3 bases are TGTGCCAGCAGCGTAGGGGAAGATACGCAGTATTTT. Translation: CASSVGEDTQYF.

The CDR3 spells CASSTQTGGVEKLFF. CDR3 in DNA: TGTGCCAGCAGTACCCAGACAGGGGGCGTTGAAAAACTGTTTTTT. J is TRBJ1-4 and V is TRBV28, with 10 bases aligning to TRBD1. The CDR3 is 15 residues long. J was trimmed by 7 bases and V by 5 bases; bases with no gene match: 7. Germline lookup yields CDR1 MDHEN and CDR2 SYDVKM.

The genes are TRBV5-6 and TRBJ2-5; 16 bases fit TRBD2. The CDR3 totals 16 residues. Germline V gene sequence: CDR1 SGHDT, CDR2 YYEEEE. V shed 4 bases and J 2 bases; nucleotides not matched to a gene: 2. This chain's CDR3 is CASSQGLAGGQETQYF. In DNA, the CDR3 is TGTGCCAGCAGCCAGGGACTAGCGGGAGGGCAAGAGACCCAGTACTTC.

The genes are TRBV7-2 and TRBJ1-2; tentative D call: TRBD1 (5 bases). In germline, CDR1 is SGHTA, CDR2 FQGNSA. V lost 0 bases, J lost 5 bases, and 13 bases lay in between. The CDR3 is 15 residues long. The CDR3 DNA is TGTGCCAGCAGCTTAGCGCGCGGGGGTGGGTATGGCTACACCTTC. Translated, it gives CASSLARGGGYGYTF. The variable domain in full, with the rest retrieved from reference TRBV7-2 and TRBJ1-2, is GAGVSQSPSNKVTEKGKDVELRCDPISGHTALYWYRQSLGQGLEFLIYFQGNSAPDKSGLPSDRFSAERTGGSVSTLTIQRTQQEDSAVYLCASSLARGGGYGYTFGSGTRLTVV.

Only one count was recorded for this clone. The CDR3 DNA reads TGTGCCAGCAGTTTGGGACTAGCGGGGGCCGGGGAGACCCAGTACTTC. The encoded protein is CASSLGLAGAGETQYF. The J gene is TRBJ2-5, the V gene TRBV6-6; 14 bases map to TRBD2. The CDR3 extends over 16 amino acids. The V gene's germline CDR1 is MNHNY and CDR2 SVGAGI (reference sequence). Trimming at V came to 4 bases and at J to 5 bases, leaving 6 bases not matched to a gene.

The chain combines TRBV7-6 with TRBJ1-5; unclear D gene. Germline values: CDR1 SGHVS, CDR2 FNYEAQ. V was cut by 7 bases and J by 7 bases, with 11 bases left in between. CDR3 size: 12 residues. CDR3 amino acids: CASNSDYQPQHF. For the CDR3, the DNA is TGTGCCAGCAACTCAGACTACCAGCCCCAGCATTTT.

This chain connects TRBV27 to TRBJ2-7, with no clear D. The germline CDR1 and CDR2 sequences are MNHEY and SMNVEV (reference sequence). The length of the CDR3 is 14 residues. Between the trimmed V and J ends, which lost 2 bases and 3 bases, there was a span of 11 bases. In DNA form, the CDR3 reads TGTGCCAGCAGTTTAAAGACCGCAGACTACGAGCAGTACTTC. Its translation is CASSLKTADYEQYF.

This chain connects TRBV11-2 to TRBJ2-2, with TRBD2 matching 7 bases. Looked up from germline, CDR1 is SGHAT and CDR2 is FQNNGV. The CDR3 is 15 amino acids. V shed 2 bases and J 6 bases; nucleotides not matched to a gene: 6. The CDR3 spells CASSLNGRFAGELFF. CDR3 nucleotides: TGTGCCAGCAGCTTAAACGGGAGGTTCGCCGGGGAGCTGTTTTTT. Supplemented by reference TRBV11-2 and TRBJ2-2, the full variable domain reads EAGVAQSPRYKIIEKRQSVAFWCNPISGHATLYWYQQILGQGPKLLIQFQNNGVVDDSQLPKDRFSAERLKGVDSTLKIQPAKLEDSAVYLCASSLNGRFAGELFFGEGSRLTVL.